This TCR beta chain was found in a study of blood T cell repertoires in COVID-19. Study-wide background: Collection of acute and convalescent COVID-19 samples took place in the United States, Italy and Spain. In each case, the material was cDNA or gDNA derived from T cells, B-cell-depleted T cells, or PBMCs.

Repertoires were generated with immunoSEQ multiplex PCR, while TCRdb's copy carries only in-frame clones and drops some. In the table there are 60,000 to 85,000 clones, around 90% of which are singletons. The CDR3 spans 14 residues. V lost 4 bases, J lost 3 bases, and 12 bases lay in between. Germline CDR1 KGHSH, CDR2 LQKENI. Seattle cases were enrolled at active infection and followed longitudinally. This clone has only one observation. The clonotype was recovered from a man aged 40-50 years with COVID-19, enrolled during active disease. Sequencing used peripheral blood. The gene calls are TRBV18 and TRBJ1-1; no clear D gene. As DNA, the CDR3 is TGTGCCAGCTCACGGTCCGAGCAGGACACTGAAGCTTTCTTT. As protein: CASSRSEQDTEAFF.